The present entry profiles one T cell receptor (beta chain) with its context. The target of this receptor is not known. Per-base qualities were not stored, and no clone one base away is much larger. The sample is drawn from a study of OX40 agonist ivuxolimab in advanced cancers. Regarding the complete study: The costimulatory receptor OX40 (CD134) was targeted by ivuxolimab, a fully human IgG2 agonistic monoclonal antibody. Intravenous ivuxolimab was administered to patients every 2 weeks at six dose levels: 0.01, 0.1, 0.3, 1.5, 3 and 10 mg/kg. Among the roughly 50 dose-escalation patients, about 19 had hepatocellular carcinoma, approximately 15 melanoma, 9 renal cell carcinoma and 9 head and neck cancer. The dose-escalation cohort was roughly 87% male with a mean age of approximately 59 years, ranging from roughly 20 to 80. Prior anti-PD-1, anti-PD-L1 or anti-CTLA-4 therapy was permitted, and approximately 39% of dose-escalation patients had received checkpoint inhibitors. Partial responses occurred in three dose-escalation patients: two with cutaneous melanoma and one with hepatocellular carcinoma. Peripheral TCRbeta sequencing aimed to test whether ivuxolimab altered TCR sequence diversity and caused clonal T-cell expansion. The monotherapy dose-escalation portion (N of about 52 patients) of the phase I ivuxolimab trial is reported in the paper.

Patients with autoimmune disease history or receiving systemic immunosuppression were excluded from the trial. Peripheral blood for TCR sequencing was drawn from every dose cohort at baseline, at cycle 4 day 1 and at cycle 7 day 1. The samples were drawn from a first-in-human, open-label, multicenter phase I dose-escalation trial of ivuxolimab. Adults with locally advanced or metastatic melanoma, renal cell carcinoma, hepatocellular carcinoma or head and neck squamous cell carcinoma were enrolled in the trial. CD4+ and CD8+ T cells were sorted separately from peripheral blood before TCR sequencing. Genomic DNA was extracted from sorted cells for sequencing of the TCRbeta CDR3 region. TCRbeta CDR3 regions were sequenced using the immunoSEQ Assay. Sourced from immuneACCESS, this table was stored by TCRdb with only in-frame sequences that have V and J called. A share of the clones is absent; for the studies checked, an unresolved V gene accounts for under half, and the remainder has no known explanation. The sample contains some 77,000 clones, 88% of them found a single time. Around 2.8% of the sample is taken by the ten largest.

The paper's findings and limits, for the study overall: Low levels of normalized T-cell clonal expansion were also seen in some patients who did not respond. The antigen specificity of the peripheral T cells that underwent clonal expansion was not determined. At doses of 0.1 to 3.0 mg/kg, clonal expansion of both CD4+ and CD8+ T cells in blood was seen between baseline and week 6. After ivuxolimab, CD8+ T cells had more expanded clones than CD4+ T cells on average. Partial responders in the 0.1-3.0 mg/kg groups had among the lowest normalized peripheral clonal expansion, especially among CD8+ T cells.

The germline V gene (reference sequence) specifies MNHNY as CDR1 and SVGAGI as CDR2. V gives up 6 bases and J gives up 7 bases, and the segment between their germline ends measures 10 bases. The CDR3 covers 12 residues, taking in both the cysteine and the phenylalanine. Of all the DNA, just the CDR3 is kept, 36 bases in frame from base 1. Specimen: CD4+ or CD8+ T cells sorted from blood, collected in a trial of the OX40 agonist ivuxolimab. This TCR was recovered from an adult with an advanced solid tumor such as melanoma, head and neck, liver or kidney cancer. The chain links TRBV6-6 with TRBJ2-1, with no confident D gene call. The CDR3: CASSPAGNEQFF. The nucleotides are TGTGCCAGCAGCCCCGCCGGTAATGAGCAGTTCTTC.